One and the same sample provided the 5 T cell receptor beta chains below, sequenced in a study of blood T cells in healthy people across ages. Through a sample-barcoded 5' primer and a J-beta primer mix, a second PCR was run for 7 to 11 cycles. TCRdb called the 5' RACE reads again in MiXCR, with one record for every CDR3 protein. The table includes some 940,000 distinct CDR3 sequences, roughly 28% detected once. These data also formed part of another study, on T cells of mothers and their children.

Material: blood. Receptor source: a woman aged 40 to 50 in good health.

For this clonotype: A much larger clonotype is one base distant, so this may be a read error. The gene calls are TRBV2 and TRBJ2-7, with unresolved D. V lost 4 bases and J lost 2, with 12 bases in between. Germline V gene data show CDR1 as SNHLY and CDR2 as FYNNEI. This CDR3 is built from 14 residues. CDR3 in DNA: TGTGCCAGCAGTGCGGACGCGGCGCCCTACGAGCAGTACTTC. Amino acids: CASSADAAPYEQYF. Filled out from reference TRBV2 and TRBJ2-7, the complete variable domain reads EPEVTQTPSHQVTQMGQEVILRCVPISNHLYFYWYRQILGQKVEFLVSFYNNEISEKSEIFDDQFSVERPDGSNFTLKIRSTKLEDSAMYFCASSADAAPYEQYFGPGTRLTVT.

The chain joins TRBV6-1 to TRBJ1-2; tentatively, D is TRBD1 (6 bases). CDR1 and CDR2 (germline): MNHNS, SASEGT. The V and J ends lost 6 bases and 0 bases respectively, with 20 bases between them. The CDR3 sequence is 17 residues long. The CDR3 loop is CASRETGTKPSNYGYTF. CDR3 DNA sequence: TGTGCCAGCAGGGAGACAGGAACCAAACCTTCTAACTATGGCTACACCTTC.

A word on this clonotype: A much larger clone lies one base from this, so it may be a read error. CDR3 residues: CSGAPGQGTGGYTF. CDR3 nucleotide sequence: TGCAGCGGAGCCCCGGGACAGGGGACCGGGGGCTACACCTTC. The rearrangement uses TRBV29-1 and TRBJ1-2, with 10 bases matching TRBD1. Germline assignment: CDR1 SQVTM and CDR2 ANQGSEA. The CDR3 sequence is 14 residues long. The J segment lost 8 bases and the V segment lost 7 bases, leaving 13 bases of the junction unmatched. The full variable domain, in which reference TRBV29-1 and TRBJ1-2 provide the parts outside the CDR3, is SAVISQKPSRDICQRGTSLTIQCQVDSQVTMMFWYRQQPGQSLTLIATANQGSEATYESGFVIDKFPISRPNLTFSTLTVSNMSPEDSSIYLCSGAPGQGTGGYTFGSGTRLTVV.

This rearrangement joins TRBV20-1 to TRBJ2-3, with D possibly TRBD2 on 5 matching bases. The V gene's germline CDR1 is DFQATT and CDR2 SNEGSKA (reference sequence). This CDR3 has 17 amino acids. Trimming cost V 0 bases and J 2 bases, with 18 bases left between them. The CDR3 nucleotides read TGCAGTGCTAGAGATAGGGCTAGCCTTTATGCCACAGATACGCAGTATTTT. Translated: CSARDRASLYATDTQYF.

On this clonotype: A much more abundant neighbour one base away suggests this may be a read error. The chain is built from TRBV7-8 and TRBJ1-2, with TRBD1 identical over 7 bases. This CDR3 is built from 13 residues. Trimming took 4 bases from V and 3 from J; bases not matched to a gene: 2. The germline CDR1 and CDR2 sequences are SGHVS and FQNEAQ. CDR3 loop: CASSSDRDYGYTF. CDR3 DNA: TGTGCCAGCAGCTCCGACAGGGACTATGGCTACACCTTC.